This is a list of T cell receptor beta chains from one sample in a study of T cells in Graves' hyperthyroidism and ophthalmopathy. TCRdb redid the calling of the multiplex PCR reads with MiXCR, one entry per CDR3 protein. Of over 500,000 distinct CDR3 sequences listed, 11% to 15% were seen once; the top ten hold about 14%. Sample: blood. The receptors originated from a middle-aged woman with Graves' hyperthyroidism. CDR3s include the opening cysteine and the closing phenylalanine or tryptophan. D genes are given only for firm matches. Size is stated for part of the rows, as once, few or many counts, or as a class when the clone is expanded.

TGTGCCAGCAGCTTAGTTGTGGGAGGGCCATACAATGAGCAGTTCTTC	CASSLVVGGPYNEQFF	TRBD2	many	TRBV11-2	TRBJ2-1
TGTGCCAGCAGGTTCGAGGTTCCGGGACTAGCGGGGACCACAGATACGCAGTATTTT	CASRFEVPGLAGTTDTQYF	TRBD2	many	TRBV2	TRBJ2-3
TGTGCCAGCAGTGGGGGACTAGCGGGAGGAACTTACGAGCAGTACTTC	CASSGGLAGGTYEQYF	TRBD2	few	TRBV6-1	TRBJ2-7
TGTGCCAGCAGACACCCCGGAGCCAATGAGCAGTTCTTC	CASRHPGANEQFF	-	-	TRBV14	TRBJ2-1
TGTGCCTGGAGTGTTCCAGGGTGGAAGGGCTATAGCAATCAGCCCCAGCATTTT	CAWSVPGWKGYSNQPQHF	-	many	TRBV30	TRBJ1-5
TGTGCCAGCATACTACTAGACAGGGCCTACGAGCAGTACTTC	CASILLDRAYEQYF	TRBD1	many	TRBV2	TRBJ2-7
TGCAGCGCCACACCCCGGGATAGCGGGAGGTACGAGCAGTACTTC	CSATPRDSGRYEQYF	TRBD2	-	TRBV20-1	TRBJ2-7
TGTGCCAGCAGTCCCACCGGCCTCACCTACGAGCAGTACTTC	CASSPTGLTYEQYF	-	many	TRBV28	TRBJ2-7
TGTGCCAGCAGCCCCCTGGACAGATTGGGGCAGCCCCAGCATTTT	CASSPLDRLGQPQHF	-	few	TRBV3-1	TRBJ1-5
TGCAGTGGAGGGGATTCCTACGAGCAGTACTTC	CSGGDSYEQYF	-	many	TRBV20-1	TRBJ2-7
TGTGCCAGCAGCTTAGGAGACGGGGAAGAGACCCAGTACTTC	CASSLGDGEETQYF	-	once	TRBV7-9	TRBJ2-5
TGCAGTGCTAGAGACCCGGGACAGGGGAATTCACCCCTCCACTTT	CSARDPGQGNSPLHF	TRBD1	-	TRBV20-1	TRBJ1-6
TGTGCCAGCAGTTACCGACTAGCGGGAGGCACAGATACGCAGTATTTT	CASSYRLAGGTDTQYF	TRBD2	many	TRBV28	TRBJ2-3
TGTGCCAGCAGAGACTCACTAGCGGGAGGCCCCAATGAGCAGTTCTTC	CASRDSLAGGPNEQFF	TRBD2	-	TRBV6-2/TRBV6-3	TRBJ2-1
TGCGCCAGCAGCCAAGGCTCGGGAGGAGCCTACGAGCAGTACTTC	CASSQGSGGAYEQYF	TRBD2	few	TRBV7-9	TRBJ2-7
TGTGCCAGCAGTCGACCAAACAATGAGCAGTTCTTC	CASSRPNNEQFF	-	many	TRBV3-1	TRBJ2-1
TGTGCCAGCAGCCAACAGGGGGGTTTAGTGGGCGATGAAAAACTGTTTTTT	CASSQQGGLVGDEKLFF	TRBD1	many	TRBV3-1	TRBJ1-4
TGTGCTAGTGGTTTCGGGGACAGGGGGAACAATGAGCAGTTCTTC	CASGFGDRGNNEQFF	TRBD1	-	TRBV12-5	TRBJ2-1
TGTGCCAGCAGTGAAGTCGAGTACAATGAGCAGTTCTTC	CASSEVEYNEQFF	-	many	TRBV2	TRBJ2-1
TGTGCCAGCAGGTATTCGGACAGATACGACGAGCAGTACTTC	CASRYSDRYDEQYF	-	many	TRBV28	TRBJ2-7
TGTGCCAGCAGCTTATTACTTAGCTCCTACAATGAGCAGTTCTTC	CASSLLLSSYNEQFF	-	many	TRBV7-3	TRBJ2-1
TGTGCCAGCAGCTACGGACAGGGCTTCGGGGAGCTGTTTTTT	CASSYGQGFGELFF	TRBD1	few	TRBV27	TRBJ2-2
TGCGCCAGCAGCCCGAATCTCTCCTACAATGAGCAGTTCTTC	CASSPNLSYNEQFF	-	many	TRBV5-1	TRBJ2-1
TGTGCCAGCTCAATTGGTATCAGGGGGCAAAATGAGCAGTTCTTC	CASSIGIRGQNEQFF	TRBD1	many	TRBV18	TRBJ2-1
TGTGCCAGCAGCCTGGCGGGACAAGGGAATGAAAAACTGTTTTTT	CASSLAGQGNEKLFF	-	many	TRBV3-1	TRBJ1-4
TGCAGTGCTAACCTACAGGGGGGCAATCAGCCCCAGCATTTT	CSANLQGGNQPQHF	TRBD1	few	TRBV20-1	TRBJ1-5
TGTGCCAGCGGGGGCTCTCTCACAGATACGCAGTATTTT	CASGGSLTDTQYF	-	many	TRBV2	TRBJ2-3
TGTGCCAGCAGTTTACACAGCGGGAGCTCCTACAATGAGCAGTTCTTC	CASSLHSGSSYNEQFF	TRBD2	many	TRBV28	TRBJ2-1
TGTGCCTGCGGACTAGCGGTTAGCACAGATACGCAGTATTTT	CACGLAVSTDTQYF	TRBD2	few	TRBV30	TRBJ2-3
TGTGCCAGTAGTATAGGAGTCACAGATACGCAGTATTTT	CASSIGVTDTQYF	-	few	TRBV19	TRBJ2-3
TGTGCCAGCAGCCCCAGACAGGGGGGTAAGAATGAGCAGTTCTTC	CASSPRQGGKNEQFF	TRBD1	-	TRBV9	TRBJ2-1
TGCAGTGCTAGAGATCCTGCTAGCGGATCCTACGAGCAGTACTTC	CSARDPASGSYEQYF	TRBD2	many	TRBV20-1	TRBJ2-7
TGTGCCAGCAGCGCAACCCGGACAGAGACAGGCTTGGAAAAACTGTTTTTT	CASSATRTETGLEKLFF	-	many	TRBV7-2	TRBJ1-4
TGTGCCAGCAGCCCTCTAGCGGACATCACAGATACGCAGTATTTT	CASSPLADITDTQYF	TRBD2	many	TRBV11-2	TRBJ2-3
TGTGCCAGTAGTACCGGGACTCACAGCTCCTACGAGCAGTACTTC	CASSTGTHSSYEQYF	-	few	TRBV19	TRBJ2-7
TGTGCCAGCAGCTCCCGACTAGCGGGAGGGCCCGGGGAGCTGTTTTTT	CASSSRLAGGPGELFF	TRBD2	many	TRBV7-2	TRBJ2-2
TGTGCCACTGAGACAGCTCAAGAGACCCAGTACTTC	CATETAQETQYF	-	few	TRBV6-2/TRBV6-3	TRBJ2-5
TGTGCCAGCAGTGAGTTCGGGGGGGGTCCAACGTCTAGGAATCAGCCCCAGCATTTT	CASSEFGGGPTSRNQPQHF	-	-	TRBV6-1	TRBJ1-5
TGTGCCTGGTGTCTTGGGACTAATTCCTACGAGCAGTACTTC	CAWCLGTNSYEQYF	TRBD2	-	TRBV30	TRBJ2-7
TGTGCCGCCAGGGTGGGCACAGATACGCAGTATTTT	CAARVGTDTQYF	-	many	TRBV12-3/TRBV12-4	TRBJ2-3
TGTGCCAGCTCACCGATCGACACCGGGGAGCTGTTTTTT	CASSPIDTGELFF	-	many	TRBV18	TRBJ2-2
TGTGCCAGCAGTCCGGACACATACACTGAAGCTTTCTTT	CASSPDTYTEAFF	-	few	TRBV27	TRBJ1-1
TGCAGTGCTAGGCCGACAGGCGAACAGCCCCAGCATTTT	CSARPTGEQPQHF	-	many	TRBV20-1	TRBJ1-5
TGTGCCAGCAGCCGGGCGGCCAATGAGCAGTTCTTC	CASSRAANEQFF	-	many	TRBV11-3	TRBJ2-1
TGTGCCACCAGTGACCGGACAAACTACGAGCAGTACTTC	CATSDRTNYEQYF	-	many	TRBV24-1	TRBJ2-7
TGCAGTGCTAGTACTGGTAGGGAGGTTAGGACGAACACTGAAGCTTTCTTT	CSASTGREVRTNTEAFF	-	many	TRBV20-1	TRBJ1-1
TGTGCCAGCAGTTTACGGGACGTCACTGAAGCTTTCTTT	CASSLRDVTEAFF	-	many	TRBV28	TRBJ1-1
TGTGCCAGCAGCTTAGCGCGCCAGGGATTTAATTCACCCCTCCACTTT	CASSLARQGFNSPLHF	-	-	TRBV7-8	TRBJ1-6
TGTGCCAGCAGCTTGCCTAGCGGGGGCCCAGATACGCAGTATTTT	CASSLPSGGPDTQYF	TRBD2	few	TRBV5-8	TRBJ2-3
TGTGCCAGCGGGAGGGCGGGCTATTCGTACTTC	CASGRAGYSYF	TRBD2	-	TRBV6-1	TRBJ2-5
TGTGCCAGCGGAGGGCAGGACTACGAGCAGTACTTC	CASGGQDYEQYF	-	many	TRBV2	TRBJ2-7
TGTGCCAGCAGCTTAGGTGAAGGGGGCCCGAACACTGAAGCTTTCTTT	CASSLGEGGPNTEAFF	TRBD1	many	TRBV11-3	TRBJ1-1
TGTGCCAGCAGCCCTCGGGGTTTATGGGCTTTCTTT	CASSPRGLWAFF	-	-	TRBV28	TRBJ1-1
TGCGCCAGCAGCTTGTACGACAGCGACAATGAGCAGTTCTTC	CASSLYDSDNEQFF	-	many	TRBV5-1	TRBJ2-1
TGTGCCACCAGTGATTTGTCACAGGGCTATGGCTACACCTTC	CATSDLSQGYGYTF	-	many	TRBV24-1	TRBJ1-2
TGTGCCAGCAGTTCATTCCAGCGGGGGTCCTACGAGCAGTACTTC	CASSSFQRGSYEQYF	TRBD2	many	TRBV28	TRBJ2-7
TGCGCCAGCAGCCAGGACAGCAGCTCTGGAAACACCATATATTTT	CASSQDSSSGNTIYF	-	few	TRBV5-1	TRBJ1-3
TGCGCCAGCAGCGGGACAGGGGGCTATGAAAAACTGTTTTTT	CASSGTGGYEKLFF	TRBD1	-	TRBV4-1	TRBJ1-4
TGTGCCAGCAGCCAATTGGTGGGACAACATAGCAATCAGCCCCAGCATTTT	CASSQLVGQHSNQPQHF	-	once	TRBV16	TRBJ1-5